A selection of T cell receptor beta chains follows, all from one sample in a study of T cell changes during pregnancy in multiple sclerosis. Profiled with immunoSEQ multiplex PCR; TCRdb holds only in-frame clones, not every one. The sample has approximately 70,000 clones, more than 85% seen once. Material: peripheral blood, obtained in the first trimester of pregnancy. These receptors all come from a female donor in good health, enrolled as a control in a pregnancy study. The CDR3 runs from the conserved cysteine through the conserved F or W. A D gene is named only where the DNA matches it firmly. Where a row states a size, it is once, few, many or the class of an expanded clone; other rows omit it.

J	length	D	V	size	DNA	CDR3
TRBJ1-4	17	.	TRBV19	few	TGTGCCAGTAGTATCTCCCACGGAGGGGCAACTAATGAAAAACTGTTTTTT	CASSISHGGATNEKLFF
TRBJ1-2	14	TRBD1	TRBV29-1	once	TGCAGCGTTCCCCGGGACAGGGAGTTGGGTGGCTACACCTTC	CSVPRDRELGGYTF
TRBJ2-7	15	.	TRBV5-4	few	TGTGCCAGCAGCTTGGGTACGGGAGCCAGAGGGGAGCAGTACTTC	CASSLGTGARGEQYF
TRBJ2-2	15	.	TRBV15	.	TGTGCCACCAGCAGAGTTACAGGGGAGGTCGGGGAGCTGTTTTTT	CATSRVTGEVGELFF
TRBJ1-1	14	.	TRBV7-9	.	TGTGCCAGCAGCCCCGGGGTGTATAACACTGAAGCTTTCTTT	CASSPGVYNTEAFF
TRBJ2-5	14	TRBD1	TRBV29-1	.	TGCAGCGTCCGACAGGGGGGCTTCGGGGAGACCCAGTACTTC	CSVRQGGFGETQYF
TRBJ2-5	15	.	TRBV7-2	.	TGTGCCAGCAGCTTAGAAGGCAGGGATAGTGGGACCCAGTACTTC	CASSLEGRDSGTQYF
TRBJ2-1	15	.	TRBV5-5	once	TGTGCCAGCAGCCCCTGGGGCGACGCATACAATGAGCAGTTCTTC	CASSPWGDAYNEQFF
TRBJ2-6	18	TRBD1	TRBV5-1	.	TGCGCCAGCAGTTCCGGGACAGGGTACCGCTCTGGGGCCAACGTCCTGACTTTC	CASSSGTGYRSGANVLTF
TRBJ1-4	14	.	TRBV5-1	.	TGCGCCAGCAGCCCACAGGCTTCTAATGAAAAACTGTTTTTT	CASSPQASNEKLFF
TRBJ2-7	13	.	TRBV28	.	TGTGCCAGCAGTTTTCCCGGGGAGGGGGGGATGGAGTTC	CASSFPGEGGMEF
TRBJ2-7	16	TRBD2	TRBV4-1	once	TGCGCCAGCAGCCAAGATAGAGCGGGAGGGTCCTACGAGCAGTACTTC	CASSQDRAGGSYEQYF
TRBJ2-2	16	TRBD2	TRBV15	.	TGTGCCACCAGCAGAGATTCAGGGAGGGCCACCGGGGAGCTGTTTTTT	CATSRDSGRATGELFF
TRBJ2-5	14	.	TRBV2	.	TGTGCCAGCAGCGGTCTGACTAGCCAAGAGACCCAGTACTTC	CASSGLTSQETQYF
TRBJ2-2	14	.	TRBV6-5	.	TGTGCCAGCAGTTGGAGGGGGCTTTCCGGGGAGCTGTTTTTT	CASSWRGLSGELFF
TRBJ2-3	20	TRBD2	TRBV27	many	TGTGCCAGCAGTTCCCCCTCGACTAGCGGGAGTGAGGTGGGCACAGATACGCAGTATTTT	CASSSPSTSGSEVGTDTQYF
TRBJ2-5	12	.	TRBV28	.	TGTGCCAGCAGGTCCGGAGGGGAGACCCAGTACTTC	CASRSGGETQYF
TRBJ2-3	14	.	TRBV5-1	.	TGCGCCAGCAGCTGGGGGACTGGGGGAGATACGCAGTATTTT	CASSWGTGGDTQYF
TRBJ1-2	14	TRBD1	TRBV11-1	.	TGTGCCAGCAGCCTCGACAGGGGGGAGAATGGCTACACCTTC	CASSLDRGENGYTF
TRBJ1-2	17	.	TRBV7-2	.	TGTGCCAGCAGCTTAGTCGGAAGCGGGGAGCTTCAGGTCGGCTACACCTTC	CASSLVGSGELQVGYTF
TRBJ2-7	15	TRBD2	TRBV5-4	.	TGTGCCAGCAGCCTTAGCGGGAGGGCCGAATACGAGCAGTACTTC	CASSLSGRAEYEQYF
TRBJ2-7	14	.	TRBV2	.	TGTGCCAGCAGTGAAAGGGGGTCGACCTACGAGCAGTACTTC	CASSERGSTYEQYF
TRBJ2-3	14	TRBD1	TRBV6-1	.	TGTGGGACTACCATCAAGACAGGGGGCGATACGCAGTATTTT	CGTTIKTGGDTQYF
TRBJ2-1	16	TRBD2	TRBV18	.	TGTGCCAGCTCACCATACAGCGGGAGCTCCTACAATGAGCAGTTCTTC	CASSPYSGSSYNEQFF
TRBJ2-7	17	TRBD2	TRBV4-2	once	TGTGCCAGCAGCCTACGACTAGCGGGAGGTACACCCGGGGGGCAGTACTTC	CASSLRLAGGTPGGQYF
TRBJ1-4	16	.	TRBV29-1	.	TGCAGCGTCCTTCTGGAGGGGGGGAGTGCTATAGAAAAACTGTTTTTT	CSVLLEGGSAIEKLFF
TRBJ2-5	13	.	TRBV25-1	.	TGTGCCAGCGGGGGACACGGCGGAGAGACCCAGTACTTC	CASGGHGGETQYF
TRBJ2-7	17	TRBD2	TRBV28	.	TGTGCCAGCAGTGGGAAGGGGGTACTAGCGGGAGGCGACGAGCAGTACTTC	CASSGKGVLAGGDEQYF
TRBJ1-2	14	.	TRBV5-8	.	TGTGCCAGCAGCCGGTGGGGACTTATCTCTGGCTACACCTTC	CASSRWGLISGYTF
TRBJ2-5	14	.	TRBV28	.	TGTGCCAGCAGTTCCTCCCCTACAGGGGAGACCCAGTACTTC	CASSSSPTGETQYF
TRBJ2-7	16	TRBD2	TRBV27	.	TGTGCCAGCAGTTTATCTGCGGGAGCAGGTAGGAACGAGCAGTACTTC	CASSLSAGAGRNEQYF
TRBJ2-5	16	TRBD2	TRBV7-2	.	TGTGCCAGCAGCTCCCAGGGACTAGCGGGAGAGGAGACCCAGTACTTC	CASSSQGLAGEETQYF
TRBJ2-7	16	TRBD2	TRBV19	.	TGTGCCAGTAGTATAACGGGACTAGCGGATACCTACGAGCAGTACTTC	CASSITGLADTYEQYF
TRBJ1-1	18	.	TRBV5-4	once	TGTGCCAGCAGCTTGGCTGGTGGGGCCAACGTCAGAGGCACTGAAGCTTTCTTT	CASSLAGGANVRGTEAFF
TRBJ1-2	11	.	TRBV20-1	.	TGCAGTGCTATGGGGCTGTATGGCTACACCTTC	CSAMGLYGYTF
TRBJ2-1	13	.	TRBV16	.	TGTGCCAGCAGCCAAGACAGTAACAATGAGCAGTTCTTC	CASSQDSNNEQFF
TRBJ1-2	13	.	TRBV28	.	TGTGCCAGCAGCCCCACGGGGGTCTATGGCTACACCTTC	CASSPTGVYGYTF
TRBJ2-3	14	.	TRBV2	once	TGTGCCAGCAGTTATCTAAAGGGGGAAGATACGCAGTATTTT	CASSYLKGEDTQYF
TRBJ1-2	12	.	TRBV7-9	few	TGTGCCAGCAGCCAGGCTAACTATGGCTACACCTTC	CASSQANYGYTF
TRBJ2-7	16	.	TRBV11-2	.	TGTGCCAGCAGCTTAGATCAACCGGCACAGGTCTACGAGCAGTACTTC	CASSLDQPAQVYEQYF
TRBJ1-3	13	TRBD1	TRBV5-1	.	TGCGCCAGCAGCACAGGGGTTGGAAACACCATATATTTT	CASSTGVGNTIYF
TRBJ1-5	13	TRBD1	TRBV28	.	TGTGCCAGCGGCGACAGGGCCTATCAGCCCCAGCATTTT	CASGDRAYQPQHF